Shown below are 26 T cell receptor beta chains from a single sample sequenced in a study of human T cells and chemical hapten exposure. MiXCR, applied by TCRdb to the RACE reads, yields one record per CDR3 protein. Among approximately 370,000 distinct CDR3 sequences listed, 5.5% were seen once. Time point specified: pre-sensitization, week 0. Regarding treatment: therapeutic diphenylcyclopropenone sensitization with weekly scalp DPC. The sample was whole blood, taken in connection with sensitization to the hapten diphenylcyclopropenone (DPC). All receptors derive from a woman aged 18-29 years with alopecia areata. Some clones in this sample may be carry-over from other donors' samples.

This clonotype was seen more than once but under ten times. The chain couples TRBV18 to TRBJ1-6, with D uncertain. The length of the CDR3 is 14 residues. Germline assignment: CDR1 KGHSH and CDR2 LQKENI. V lost 8 bases, J lost 6 bases, and 14 bases lay in between. The CDR3, as DNA: TGTGCCAGCCGTAGACCGCAGACTAATTCACCCCTCCACTTT. As protein: CASRRPQTNSPLHF.

The sample holds many counts of this clonotype. The chain uses TRBV7-6 and TRBJ1-1, with a weak D call TRBD1 (5 bases). There are 13 residues in the CDR3. CDR1 and CDR2 (germline): SGHVS, FNYEAQ. V lost 4 bases and J lost 4, with 10 bases in between. The CDR3 here is CASSSRQRTEAFF. In DNA, the CDR3 is TGTGCCAGCAGCTCTCGACAGCGCACTGAAGCTTTCTTT.

This clonotype was detected a few times. The chain joins TRBV4-3 to TRBJ2-2, with a possible D match to TRBD1 (8 bases). The germline V gene encodes CDR1 LGHNA and CDR2 YSLEER. This CDR3 comprises 16 residues. The V gene lost 3 bases and the J gene lost 1 base, with 12 bases spanning the gap. The DNA of the CDR3 is TGCGCCAGCAGCCACTACAGGGGGGGGAACACCGGGGAGCTGTTTTTT. The encoded protein is CASSHYRGGNTGELFF.

This clonotype appeared many times. The rearrangement uses TRBV12-3 or TRBV12-4 and TRBJ2-2; no clear D. The CDR3 spans 13 residues. Trimming stripped 7 bases from V and 6 bases from J, with 12 bases between. DNA of the CDR3: TGTGCCAGCACAGCAGTCTTATCCGGGGAGCTGTTTTTT. Translating it yields CASTAVLSGELFF.

This clonotype has just a few counts. This sequence joins TRBV4-3 and TRBJ2-6, with D hard to call. Germline assignment: CDR1 LGHNA and CDR2 YSLEER. The CDR3 length is 17 residues. Trimming shortened V by 0 bases and J by 0 bases, and 9 bases separated the two germline ends. The CDR3 reads CASSQETSSSGANVLTF. In DNA, the CDR3 is TGCGCCAGCAGCCAAGAGACGTCGAGCTCTGGGGCCAACGTCCTGACTTTC.

This rearrangement joins TRBV28 to TRBJ2-7; 8 bases agree with TRBD2. V shed 5 bases, J shed 4 bases, and the junction held 7 bases outside the gene matches. The CDR3 loop spans 14 amino acids. In germline, CDR1 is MDHEN, CDR2 SYDVKM. CDR3: CASSPGLVQYEQYF. The CDR3 DNA is TGTGCCAGCAGTCCGGGACTAGTCCAATACGAGCAGTACTTC.

This clonotype was counted a few times. The V and J genes are TRBV5-6 and TRBJ1-2; TRBD1 aligns across 7 bases. V was clipped by 6 bases and J by 5 bases; unmatched bases: 4. CDR3 size: 12 residues. CDR1 and CDR2 from the germline V gene are SGHDT and YYEEEE. The CDR3 spells CASTGQIYGYTF. The CDR3 DNA is TGTGCCAGCACGGGACAGATTTATGGCTACACCTTC. The variable domain in full, completed from reference TRBV5-6 and TRBJ1-2, reads DAGVTQSPTHLIKTRGQQVTLRCSPKSGHDTVSWYQQALGQGPQFIFQYYEEEERQRGNFPDRFSGHQFPNYSSELNVNALLLGDSALYLCASTGQIYGYTFGSGTRLTVV.

This clonotype was recorded at least ten times. The rearrangement links TRBV7-6 to TRBJ2-2, with TRBD2 matching over 12 bases. Trimming removed 2 bases from V and 0 bases from J; junction bases left unmatched: 13. The germline CDR1 and CDR2 sequences are SGHVS and FNYEAQ. This CDR3 contains 21 residues. Written as DNA, the CDR3 is TGTGCCAGCAGCTTAAACCTAGCGGGGGGGAGGAACGTCGCGAACACCGGGGAGCTGTTTTTT. Its protein is CASSLNLAGGRNVANTGELFF.

The CDR3 nucleotides are TGCAGTGCTACGAGTGTTATGATGGCTTTCTTT. This encodes CSATSVMMAFF. This chain uses TRBV20-1 with TRBJ1-1; D unclear. Germline V gene data show CDR1 as DFQATT and CDR2 as SNEGSKA (reference sequence). Trimming pared 4 bases from V and 11 bases from J, leaving 14 bases between. This CDR3 has 11 amino acids.

This clonotype came up a few times. This chain joins TRBV11-2 and TRBJ2-2; 7 bases are shared with TRBD1. CDR1 and CDR2 from the germline V gene are SGHAT and FQNNGV. V trimming: 4 bases; J trimming: 0 bases; junction bases outside the gene matches: 2. This CDR3 is 15 amino acids long. The CDR3 region has the DNA TGTGCCAGCAGCTGGACAGGTTCGAACACCGGGGAGCTGTTTTTT. It specifies CASSWTGSNTGELFF.

This clonotype occurred many times. This chain uses TRBV12-3 or TRBV12-4 with TRBJ2-1, with 10 bases aligning to TRBD1. The V and J ends lost 6 bases and 5 bases, in that order; junction bases with no gene match: 7. The CDR3 is 15 amino acids. DNA of the CDR3: TGTGCCAGCAGACCAGGGACAGGGGATCACAATGAGCAGTTCTTC. It specifies CASRPGTGDHNEQFF.

The CDR3 sequence is CASSFRDRDSNEQFF. CDR3 bases: TGTGCCAGCAGCTTTAGGGACAGGGACTCCAATGAGCAGTTCTTC. The J gene is TRBJ2-1, the V gene TRBV5-4; 9 bases are a match to TRBD1. There are 15 residues in the CDR3. J gave up 6 bases and V 2 bases, and 6 bases lay outside the gene matches. Germline CDR1 SGHNT, CDR2 YYREEE (reference sequence).

This clonotype was detected only a few times. The chain uses TRBV12-3 or TRBV12-4 and TRBJ1-1; D gene unclear. This CDR3 comprises 12 residues. V lost 7 bases, J lost 1 base, and 7 bases lay in between. CDR3 in amino acids: CASTPQNTEAFF. The DNA for the CDR3 is TGTGCCAGCACTCCACAGAACACTGAAGCTTTCTTT.

This sequence joins TRBV9 and TRBJ2-1; D gene unclear. Germline CDR1 and CDR2: SGDLS and YYNGEE. V was clipped by 4 bases and J by 2 bases, with 7 bases between them. The CDR3 covers 13 residues. The CDR3 here is CASSTPPYNEQFF. The CDR3 DNA is TGTGCCAGCAGCACTCCCCCCTACAATGAGCAGTTCTTC.

This clonotype showed up many times. This rearrangement joins TRBV6-1 to TRBJ2-7, with D unclear. V was cut by 6 bases and J by 6 bases, with 15 bases left in between. CDR1 and CDR2 (germline): MNHNS, SASEGT. This CDR3 is 13 amino acids long. The CDR3 reads CASRSIVFGEQYF. The CDR3 nucleotides are TGTGCCAGCAGGAGCATCGTGTTTGGCGAGCAGTACTTC.

With regard to this clonotype: This may stem from a read error, because a much larger clone lies one nucleotide away. This chain joins TRBV7-6 and TRBJ1-6; no clear D. This CDR3 is built from 14 residues. Per the germline V gene, CDR1 is SGHVS and CDR2 is FNYEAQ. This CDR3 reads CANSLVGSNSPLHF. Written as DNA, the CDR3 is TGTGCCAACAGCTTAGTTGGTTCGAATTCACCCCTCCACTTT.

This clonotype was found a few times. The chain combines TRBV7-2 with TRBJ2-5; TRBD2 agrees at 9 bases. The junction had 5 bases not matched to a gene; V was cut back by 1 base and J by 2 bases. This CDR3 spans 16 amino acids. CDR1 and CDR2 (germline): SGHTA, FQGNSA. This chain's CDR3 is CASSLVGGGAQETQYF. The CDR3 DNA sequence: TGTGCCAGCAGCTTAGTTGGCGGGGGGGCGCAAGAGACCCAGTACTTC.

This clonotype was detected a few times. The chain links TRBV18 to TRBJ1-5, with D possibly being TRBD1 (5 bases). V was cut by 3 bases and J by 0 bases, with 9 bases left in between. Germline values: CDR1 KGHSH, CDR2 LQKENI. The length of the CDR3 is 15 residues. CDR3 coding DNA: TGTGCCAGCTCACCCGGGACGGATAGCAATCAGCCCCAGCATTTT. Its translation: CASSPGTDSNQPQHF. Using reference TRBV18 and TRBJ1-5 for the parts outside the CDR3, the full variable domain is NAGVMQNPRHLVRRRGQEARLRCSPMKGHSHVYWYRQLPEEGLKFMVYLQKENIIDESGMPKERFSAEFPKEGPSILRIQQVVRGDSAAYFCASSPGTDSNQPQHFGDGTRLSIL.

J is TRBJ1-1 and V is TRBV6-5; 8 nucleotides match TRBD1. V shed 2 bases, J shed 4 bases, and the junction held 9 bases outside the gene matches. This CDR3 is 16 amino acids long. Germline V CDR1 and CDR2: MNHEY, SVGAGI. The CDR3 sequence is CASSYAWTGRSTEAFF. In DNA form, the CDR3 reads TGTGCCAGCAGTTACGCCTGGACAGGGCGCAGCACTGAAGCTTTCTTT.

This clonotype was picked up many times. V and J are TRBV2 and TRBJ2-2; maybe TRBD1 (5 bases). This CDR3 is 15 amino acids long. Germline lookup yields CDR1 SNHLY and CDR2 FYNNEI. Trimming removed 5 bases from V and 1 base from J, with 11 bases in between. The DNA for the CDR3 is TGTGCCAGCAGTTTTGGCAGGGAGAACACCGGGGAGCTGTTTTTT. Encoded protein: CASSFGRENTGELFF. Supplemented by reference TRBV2 and TRBJ2-2, the full variable domain reads EPEVTQTPSHQVTQMGQEVILRCVPISNHLYFYWYRQILGQKVEFLVSFYNNEISEKSEIFDDQFSVERPDGSNFTLKIRSTKLEDSAMYFCASSFGRENTGELFFGEGSRLTVL.

The chain recombines TRBV14 with TRBJ2-4, with D perhaps TRBD1 (6 bases). Germline-derived CDR1 and CDR2 are SGHDN and FVKESK. V shed 4 bases and J shed 4 bases, with 14 bases lying between them. The CDR3 is 15 residues long. DNA of the CDR3: TGTGCCAGCAGCCCGCTCCAACAGGGAAAAAACATTCAGTACTTC. Its protein is CASSPLQQGKNIQYF.

This clonotype was seen a few times. This chain uses TRBV7-3 with TRBJ2-5, with D perhaps TRBD1 (7 bases). Germline V gives CDR1 SGHTA, CDR2 FQGTGA. Trimming cost V 2 bases and J 5 bases, with 15 bases left between them. The CDR3 length is 15 residues. The CDR3 here is CASSLVSGGSETQYF. In nucleotides, the CDR3 is TGTGCCAGCAGCTTAGTCTCAGGGGGGAGCGAGACCCAGTACTTC. The entire variable domain, with the rest obtained from reference TRBV7-3 and TRBJ2-5, is as follows: GAGVSQTPSNKVTEKGKYVELRCDPISGHTALYWYRQSLGQGPEFLIYFQGTGAADDSGLPNDRFFAVRPEGSVSTLKIQRTERGDSAVYLCASSLVSGGSETQYFGPGTRLLVL.

CDR3: CASSYSRAFYNSPLHF. CDR3 nucleotide sequence: TGTGCCAGCAGTTACTCGAGGGCTTTCTATAATTCACCCCTCCACTTT. V is TRBV6-5 and J is TRBJ1-6; D not resolved. The CDR3 has 16 amino acids. The germline gives CDR1 MNHEY, CDR2 SVGAGI. V was shortened by 0 bases and J by 3 bases, with 9 bases between the two germline ends.

This clonotype was counted a few times. The genes are TRBV6-1 and TRBJ1-1; D is undetermined. Germline CDR1 MNHNS, CDR2 SASEGT. CDR3 length: 15 residues. Trimming left V 2 bases short and J 0 bases short, with 10 bases between. The CDR3 spells CASSEITAMNTEAFF. In DNA, the CDR3 is TGTGCCAGCAGTGAAATTACAGCTATGAACACTGAAGCTTTCTTT.

This clonotype occurred many times. V gene TRBV7-9 combines with J gene TRBJ1-6; D is perhaps TRBD1 (5 bases). The CDR3 has 15 amino acids. Germline assignment: CDR1 SEHNR and CDR2 FQNEAQ (reference sequence). The V and J ends lost 5 bases and 12 bases respectively, with 20 bases between them. CDR3 sequence (DNA): TGTGCCAGCAGCCGCGAAGGAGGGACGGAAGGACCCCTCCACTTT. Amino acid sequence: CASSREGGTEGPLHF.

Ten or more counts support this clonotype. The chain joins TRBV7-2 to TRBJ2-5, with 9 bases matching TRBD2. V shed 11 bases and J 4 bases; nucleotides not matched to a gene: 8. This CDR3 comprises 13 residues. Germline assignment: CDR1 SGHTA and CDR2 FQGNSA. The CDR3 DNA sequence: TGTGCCGGTGGGACTAGCCCTGCAGAGACCCAGTACTTC. Protein: CAGGTSPAETQYF.